These 30 T cell receptor beta chains originate from one sample sequenced in a study of T cell responses to AZD1222 COVID-19 vaccine. Using immunoSEQ multiplex PCR, the repertoire was profiled, and TCRdb retains in-frame clones only, with some absent. Here the sample spans some 98,000 clones, about 88% being singletons. Sequenced material: peripheral blood, taken on day 0 of AZD1222 vaccination. These receptors all stem from an adult in good health.

The chain uses TRBV6-5 and TRBJ1-1; D might be TRBD1 (6 bases). The CDR3 extends over 16 amino acids. Germline CDR1 and CDR2: MNHEY and SVGAGI. The V end was cut by 0 bases, the J end by 0 bases, with 11 bases between. Here the CDR3 reads CASSYSGRGLNTEAFF. The CDR3 bases are TGTGCCAGCAGTTACTCGGGCAGGGGATTGAACACTGAAGCTTTCTTT.

This chain uses TRBV10-3 with TRBJ2-5; TRBD2 aligns across 8 bases. The CDR3 loop spans 15 amino acids. Trimming at V came to 6 bases and at J to 3 bases, leaving 9 bases not matched to a gene. Germline V gene data show CDR1 as ENHRY and CDR2 as SYGVKD. The CDR3 nucleotides read TGTGCCATCAGCGCAACCGTCGGGGGGGAAGAGACCCAGTACTTC. It encodes CAISATVGGEETQYF.

J is TRBJ1-5 and V is TRBV18, with a weak D call TRBD1 (6 bases). The CDR3 sequence is 15 residues long. V lost 0 bases and J lost 4, with 10 bases in between. The germline V gene encodes CDR1 KGHSH and CDR2 LQKENI. The chain's CDR3 is CASSPPTGTNQPQHF. In nucleotides, the CDR3 is TGTGCCAGCTCACCACCTACAGGGACGAATCAGCCCCAGCATTTT.

This chain joins TRBV2 and TRBJ1-4; the D is unclear. The ends were cut back, 6 bases at V and 4 bases at J, with 6 bases in the middle. Germline CDR1 is SNHLY and CDR2 is FYNNEI. The CDR3 has 12 amino acids. The CDR3 reads CASRQRNEKLFF. In DNA, the CDR3 is TGTGCCAGCAGACAGCGTAATGAAAAACTGTTTTTT.

The chain employs TRBV10-3 and TRBJ1-1, with unresolved D. The germline V gene has CDR1 ENHRY and CDR2 SYGVKD. The V end lost 4 bases, the J end lost 7 bases, and 13 bases lay between the germline ends. This CDR3 has 13 amino acids. In DNA form, the CDR3 reads TGTGCCATCAGTGCTTCCCCGACATTTGAAGCTTTCTTT. Translating gives CAISASPTFEAFF.

The chain has TRBV30 and TRBJ1-1, with D tentatively TRBD1 (5 bases). CDR1 and CDR2 from the germline V gene are GTSNPN and SVGIG (reference sequence). The V end was cut by 4 bases, the J end by 5 bases, with 11 bases between. This CDR3 has 12 amino acids. CDR3 nucleotide sequence: TGTGCCTGGAACCGGGACGGTACTGAAGCTTTCTTT. Its translation: CAWNRDGTEAFF.

This rearrangement joins TRBV7-2 to TRBJ2-7; TRBD1 is a possible D gene (5 bases). The CDR3 spans 13 residues. The V end lost 3 bases, the J end lost 7 bases, and 13 bases lay between the germline ends. Per the germline V gene, CDR1 is SGHTA and CDR2 is FQGNSA. This CDR3 reads CASSFGHPLEQYF. The CDR3 coding sequence is TGTGCCAGCAGCTTCGGACACCCCTTAGAGCAGTACTTC.

The chain carries TRBV5-6 and TRBJ1-2; 8 nucleotides align to TRBD1. This CDR3 has 15 residues. V shed 3 bases and J 2 bases; nucleotides not matched to a gene: 6. CDR1 and CDR2 from the germline V gene are SGHDT and YYEEEE. The CDR3: CASSSWTGWNYGYTF. For the CDR3, the DNA is TGTGCCAGCAGCTCCTGGACAGGGTGGAACTATGGCTACACCTTC.

This clone was seen only once. The rearrangement links TRBV3-1 (or the pseudogene TRBV3-2) to TRBJ2-1; the D gene could be TRBD1 or TRBD2 (5 bases each). Trimming pared 1 base from V and 7 bases from J, leaving 11 bases between. The germline gives CDR1 LGHDT, CDR2 YNNKEL (reference sequence). The CDR3 totals 14 residues. The CDR3 nucleotides read TGTGCCAGCAGCCAAGGGAGGACATCTAATGAGCAGTTCTTC. It specifies CASSQGRTSNEQFF.

This clone was found a few times. This chain joins TRBV10-3 and TRBJ2-2; D may be TRBD2 (5 bases). Germline V gene sequence: CDR1 ENHRY, CDR2 SYGVKD. The CDR3 contains 13 residues. Trimming cost V 8 bases and J 2 bases, with 9 bases left between them. CDR3 DNA: TGTGCCATCGGACTCGTTAACACCGGGGAGCTGTTTTTT. This codes for CAIGLVNTGELFF.

This chain links TRBV11-3 with TRBJ1-1; D gene unclear. This CDR3 is 16 amino acids long. Trimming removed 0 bases at V and 1 base at J, with 12 bases between. Germline V gene sequence: CDR1 SGHNT, CDR2 YENEEA. This CDR3 is CASSLDPDLQNTEAFF. DNA of the CDR3: TGTGCCAGCAGCTTAGATCCGGATCTACAGAACACTGAAGCTTTCTTT.

The chain carries TRBV27 and TRBJ2-7, with 13 bases matching TRBD2. The V segment lost 0 bases and the J segment 4 bases; nucleotides outside the gene matches: 3. The CDR3 runs 16 residues. Germline-derived CDR1 and CDR2 are MNHEY and SMNVEV (reference sequence). The CDR3 reads CASSLSGTSGAYEQYF. In DNA form, the CDR3 reads TGTGCCAGCAGTTTATCCGGGACTAGCGGGGCTTACGAGCAGTACTTC.

This chain uses TRBV5-1 with TRBJ1-2; 8 bases agree with TRBD1. CDR3 length: 15 amino acids. CDR1 and CDR2 (germline): SGHRS, YFSETQ. J gave up 4 bases and V 2 bases, and 7 bases lay outside the gene matches. CDR3 residues: CASSFGQGDPYGYTF. CDR3 in DNA: TGCGCCAGCAGCTTCGGACAGGGCGACCCCTATGGCTACACCTTC.

Of note for this clone: Different DNA sequences within this sample yield the same CDR3. The chain has TRBV9 and TRBJ1-3; D call uncertain. V lost 0 bases and J 0 bases, leaving 7 bases between the germline ends. The CDR3 sequence is 15 residues long. Germline CDR1 reads SGDLS; CDR2 reads YYNGEE. As DNA, the CDR3 is TGTGCCAGCAGCGTAGGGGAAGGCTCTGGAAACACCATATATTTT. It encodes CASSVGEGSGNTIYF.

This clone appeared a single time. The chain carries TRBV7-2 and TRBJ2-1; D remains unclear. Germline V gene data show CDR1 as SGHTA and CDR2 as FQGNSA. The germline V and J ends were trimmed by 2 bases and 1 base, with 0 bases remaining between them. The CDR3 runs 12 residues. The DNA of the CDR3 is TGTGCCAGCAGCTTATCCTACAATGAGCAGTTCTTC. As protein: CASSLSYNEQFF.

The rearrangement links TRBV27 to TRBJ2-7; D gene ambiguous. CDR3 length: 15 residues. V shed 7 bases and J shed 0 bases, with 16 bases lying between them. CDR1 and CDR2 (germline): MNHEY, SMNVEV (reference sequence). For the CDR3, the DNA is TGTGCCAGCACGTCCTTGAGACATAGCTCCTACGAGCAGTACTTC. It yields the protein CASTSLRHSSYEQYF.

This chain links TRBV2 with TRBJ1-2; D uncertain. Trimming removed 10 bases from V and 6 bases from J, with 18 bases in between. Germline V gives CDR1 SNHLY, CDR2 FYNNEI. The CDR3 sequence is 13 residues long. The CDR3 DNA reads TGTGCCACCCAGACCCCCCCAGGCCATGGCTACACCTTC. This codes for CATQTPPGHGYTF.

The rearrangement links TRBV18 to TRBJ2-2, with 10 bases fitting TRBD1. The CDR3 totals 16 residues. Germline V gene lookup returns CDR1 KGHSH and CDR2 LQKENI. J was trimmed by 3 bases and V by 3 bases; bases with no gene match: 4. The CDR3 coding sequence is TGTGCCAGCTCACCCCGACAGGGGGCTTACACCGGGGAGCTGTTTTTT. This gives the protein CASSPRQGAYTGELFF.

Here the CDR3 DNA reads TGTGCCAGCAGCCCTCGACACTCCACTAACTATGGCTACACCTTC. Amino acids: CASSPRHSTNYGYTF. The chain is built from TRBV9 and TRBJ1-2, with unresolved D. The germline V and J ends were trimmed by 4 bases and 0 bases, with 13 bases remaining between them. There are 15 residues in the CDR3. Germline CDR1 reads SGDLS; CDR2 reads YYNGEE.

V is TRBV5-1 and J is TRBJ2-7; 9 positions match TRBD2. CDR3 length: 15 residues. After removal of 0 bases from V and 4 bases from J, the junction contained 5 bases not matched to a gene. The germline gives CDR1 SGHRS, CDR2 YFSETQ. CDR3 nucleotides: TGCGCCAGCAGCTTGGCCGGGACTAGCTGGTACGAGCAGTACTTC. Translation gives CASSLAGTSWYEQYF.

This chain connects TRBV5-8 to TRBJ1-3, with D perhaps matching TRBD1 (5 bases). Between the trimmed V and J ends, which lost 4 bases and 4 bases, there was a span of 21 bases. This CDR3 has 17 amino acids. Germline V gene lookup returns CDR1 SGHTS and CDR2 YDEGEE. CDR3 protein: CASSTDVGPTPGNTIYF. Written as DNA, the CDR3 is TGTGCCAGCAGCACGGACGTGGGACCCACACCGGGAAACACCATATATTTT.

The chain recombines TRBV30 with TRBJ1-4; 7 nucleotides line up with TRBD1. Germline CDR1 and CDR2: GTSNPN and SVGIG (reference sequence). The CDR3 runs to 14 residues. V lost 2 bases and J lost 3; bases outside the gene matches: 3. The CDR3 region is CAWSRGPANEKLFF. In DNA, the CDR3 is TGTGCCTGGAGTAGGGGGCCGGCTAATGAAAAACTGTTTTTT.

The chain joins TRBV2 to TRBJ2-2, with TRBD1 matching 10 bases. This CDR3 is built from 14 residues. Germline trimming cut 6 bases from V and 7 bases from J; bases unmatched to any gene: 5. The V gene's germline CDR1 is SNHLY and CDR2 FYNNEI. The DNA of the CDR3 is TGTGCCAGCAGCGCGACAGGGGGCCACGGGGAGCTGTTTTTT. It encodes CASSATGGHGELFF. Full variable domain (missing parts from reference TRBV2 and TRBJ2-2): EPEVTQTPSHQVTQMGQEVILRCVPISNHLYFYWYRQILGQKVEFLVSFYNNEISEKSEIFDDQFSVERPDGSNFTLKIRSTKLEDSAMYFCASSATGGHGELFFGEGSRLTVL.

The chain links TRBV18 to TRBJ1-2; 9 bases agree with TRBD1. From germline, CDR1 is KGHSH and CDR2 LQKENI. Trimming took 6 bases from V and 4 from J; bases not matched to a gene: 6. The CDR3 has 14 amino acids. CDR3 in DNA: TGTGCCAGCTCTGGGGGACAGGGCGGCTATGGCTACACCTTC. Protein sequence: CASSGGQGGYGYTF. Full variable domain (outside the CDR3, taken from reference TRBV18 and TRBJ1-2): NAGVMQNPRHLVRRRGQEARLRCSPMKGHSHVYWYRQLPEEGLKFMVYLQKENIIDESGMPKERFSAEFPKEGPSILRIQQVVRGDSAAYFCASSGGQGGYGYTFGSGTRLTVV.

V is TRBV5-1 and J is TRBJ2-7; a possible D gene is TRBD2 (7 bases). CDR3 length equals 14 residues. The V gene lost 4 bases and the J gene lost 3 bases, with 14 bases spanning the gap. CDR1 is SGHRS, CDR2 YFSETQ, per germline. The CDR3 sequence: CASSRGDTNYEQYF. The CDR3 region has the DNA TGCGCCAGCAGCCGGGGGGACACGAACTACGAGCAGTACTTC. Filled out from reference TRBV5-1 and TRBJ2-7, the complete variable domain reads KAGVTQTPRYLIKTRGQQVTLSCSPISGHRSVSWYQQTPGQGLQFLFEYFSETQRNKGNFPGRFSGRQFSNSRSEMNVSTLELGDSALYLCASSRGDTNYEQYFGPGTRLTVT.

The chain carries TRBV5-1 and TRBJ1-5; perhaps TRBD1 as D (5 bases). V was cut by 7 bases and J by 0 bases, with 17 bases left in between. This CDR3 region has 16 residues. From germline, CDR1 is SGHRS and CDR2 YFSETQ. CDR3 region: CASGEGPAYSNQPQHF. Written as DNA, the CDR3 is TGCGCCAGCGGGGAGGGGCCAGCTTATAGCAATCAGCCCCAGCATTTT.

V is TRBV7-9 and J is TRBJ2-3; 9 bases are a match to TRBD2. The CDR3 spans 15 residues. Germline V gene lookup returns CDR1 SEHNR and CDR2 FQNEAQ (reference sequence). J lost 6 bases, V lost 1 base, and 5 bases had no gene match. CDR3 sequence reads: CASSLDTGLADTQYF. The CDR3 nucleotides read TGTGCCAGCAGCTTAGATACGGGACTAGCCGATACGCAGTATTTT.

The rearrangement joins TRBV5-1 to TRBJ2-2; D remains unclear. The germline CDR1 and CDR2 sequences are SGHRS and YFSETQ. The CDR3 sequence is 15 residues long. V gave up 0 bases and J gave up 3 bases, with 9 bases separating them. The CDR3 DNA reads TGCGCCAGCAGCTTGGCCAGGAAGGACACCGGGGAGCTGTTTTTT. Its protein is CASSLARKDTGELFF.

V is TRBV5-1 and J is TRBJ2-7; no clear D. This CDR3 contains 16 residues. CDR1 SGHRS and CDR2 YFSETQ come from the germline V gene. Trimming left V 3 bases short and J 8 bases short, with 24 bases between. CDR3 loop: CASSSGNTGPTEKQYF. The CDR3 coding sequence is TGCGCCAGCAGCTCGGGCAACACCGGCCCTACGGAAAAGCAGTACTTC.

The chain links TRBV5-4 to TRBJ2-5; possibly TRBD1 or TRBD2 for D (6 bases each). Germline values: CDR1 SGHNT, CDR2 YYREEE (reference sequence). This CDR3 has 13 amino acids. Trimming removed 0 bases at V and 5 bases at J, with 8 bases between. The CDR3: CASSLGGGETQYF. As DNA, the CDR3 is TGTGCCAGCAGCTTGGGAGGGGGGGAGACCCAGTACTTC.